This record covers a single TCR beta chain. CDR3 length equals 19 residues. In germline, CDR1 is SNHLY, CDR2 FYNNEI. V was pared by 0 bases and J by 10 bases, with 20 bases of the junction left unmatched. This record belongs to a study of blood T cell repertoires in COVID-19. As for the study in general: The origin of the acute and convalescent COVID-19 samples was the United States, Italy and Spain. PBMCs, B-cell-depleted T cells, or T cells were the source of the cDNA or gDNA that made up the material.

Per the authors' pipeline: Quantification of nucleated cells was approximated via reference gene primer amplification. Clones were read by immunoSEQ multiplex PCR, and TCRdb kept only the in-frame ones, dropping some. From that table come the V and J calls and clone size; the DNA was used to work out D and trimming. This sample has a few hundred thousand clones, with approximately 82% found just once. Source material: peripheral blood. The clonotype comes from a woman in her fifties or sixties with acute or convalescent COVID-19. The J gene is TRBJ2-1, the V gene TRBV2; 8 nucleotides match TRBD2. DNA for the CDR3: TGTGCCAGCAGTGAAGCGGCTCGCGGTATCGGGGGGGGAGATAGGGAGCAGTTCTTC. Translating gives CASSEAARGIGGGDREQFF.